This TCR beta chain stems from a study of follicular helper T cells after annual influenza vaccination. At the level of the study: Days 0, 7 and 28 post-vaccination were the blood draw times. Findings and limits, study-wide: Most later recoveries of Day 7 ICOS+CD38+ clones were ICOS-CD38- cTfh. Plasmablast frequency change correlated with clonality change in ICOS+CD38+ cTfh.

Time point: 2015-2016 season, 7 days after influenza vaccination. Donors with HIV/AIDS, active malignancy, immunomodulators or active illness were excluded. V was shortened by 1 base and J by 6 bases, with 7 bases between the two germline ends. The CDR3 has 12 residues. The germline V gene has CDR1 SGHDT and CDR2 YYEEEE. This clone was counted only a few times. What it binds is unknown. Repertoires were generated with immunoSEQ multiplex PCR, while TCRdb's copy carries only in-frame clones and drops some. The sample includes roughly 9,800 clones, roughly 80% seen only once; the top ten take around 0.43%.

Source: CXCR5+ CD38- circulating T follicular helper cells from blood, taken 7 days after influenza vaccination. As to subset: circulating Tfh, non-naive CD4+CXCR5+PD-1+ (ICOS+CD38+ or ICOS-CD38-). This receptor was obtained from an adult who received the influenza vaccine. The V gene is TRBV5-6, the J gene TRBJ1-2; D gene ambiguous. Here the CDR3 DNA reads TGTGCCAGCAGCTTGACGGCCAATGGCTACACCTTC. This gives the protein CASSLTANGYTF.